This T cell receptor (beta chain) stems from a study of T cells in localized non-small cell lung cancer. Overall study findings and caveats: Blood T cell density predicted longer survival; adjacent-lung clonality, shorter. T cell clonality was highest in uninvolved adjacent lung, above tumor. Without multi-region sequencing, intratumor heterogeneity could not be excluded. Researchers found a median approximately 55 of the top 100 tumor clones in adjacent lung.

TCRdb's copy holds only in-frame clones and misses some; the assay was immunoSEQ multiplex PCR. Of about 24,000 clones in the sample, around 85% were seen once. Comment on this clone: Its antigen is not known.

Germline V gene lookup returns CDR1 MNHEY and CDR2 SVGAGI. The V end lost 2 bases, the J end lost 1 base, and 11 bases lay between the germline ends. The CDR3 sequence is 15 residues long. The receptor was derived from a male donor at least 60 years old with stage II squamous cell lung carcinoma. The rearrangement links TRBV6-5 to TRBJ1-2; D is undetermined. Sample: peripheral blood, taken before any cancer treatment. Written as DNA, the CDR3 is TGTGCCAGCAGTTACGGGGTAGGGATTAACTATGGCTACACCTTC. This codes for CASSYGVGINYGYTF.